A single sample gave rise to the 15 T cell receptor beta chains below, sequenced in a study of OX40 agonist ivuxolimab in advanced cancers. Sequencing used immunoSEQ multiplex PCR; TCRdb keeps in-frame clones, though not all of them. The top ten clones hold more than 4% of a sample with about 70,000 clones, roughly 77% of them seen once. The sequencing here drew on CD4+ or CD8+ T cells sorted from blood, taken in a trial of the OX40 agonist ivuxolimab. These receptor sequences come from an adult with an advanced solid tumor such as melanoma, head and neck, liver or kidney cancer.

This chain joins TRBV6-5 and TRBJ1-5; 7 nucleotides agree with TRBD1. The CDR3 is 14 residues long. Germline lookup yields CDR1 MNHEY and CDR2 SVGAGI. V lost 0 bases and J lost 7; bases outside the gene matches: 3. CDR3 loop: CASSYSTGRQPQHF. The CDR3 DNA follows: TGTGCCAGCAGTTACTCGACAGGGAGGCAGCCCCAGCATTTT.

The gene calls are TRBV15 and TRBJ2-7; D remains unclear. This CDR3 region has 13 residues. Trimming removed 0 bases from V and 6 bases from J, with 9 bases in between. CDR1 is LNHNV and CDR2 is YYDKDF in the germline V gene (reference sequence). The CDR3 DNA reads as TGTGCCACCAGCAGAGACAGGAAACTCGAGCAGTACTTC. Translation gives CATSRDRKLEQYF.

About this clone itself: The junction differs from germline at one of its ends, possibly a read error. The chain carries TRBV7-8 and TRBJ1-6, with D unclear. The CDR3 extends over 14 amino acids. From germline, CDR1 is SGHVS and CDR2 FQNEAQ. The CDR3 loop is CASSTQSNNPPLHF. CDR3 sequence (DNA): TGTGCCAGCAGCACACAGTCAAATAATCCACCCCTCCACTTT.

This chain links TRBV6-6 with TRBJ1-4; D is possibly TRBD1 (5 bases). Germline-derived CDR1 and CDR2 are MNHNY and SVGAGI (reference sequence). The V gene lost 6 bases and the J gene lost 5 bases, with 16 bases spanning the gap. This CDR3 has 15 residues. In nucleotides, the CDR3 is TGTGCCAGCAGCGAACAGAGGGGAGGGAATGAAAAACTGTTTTTT. Its protein is CASSEQRGGNEKLFF.

V and J are TRBV6-5 and TRBJ2-1, with D perhaps matching TRBD1 (5 bases). From germline, CDR1 is MNHEY and CDR2 SVGAGI. The CDR3 length is 11 residues. V was trimmed by 4 bases and J by 9 bases, leaving 7 bases between them. The CDR3 sequence: CASSSQGEQFF. The CDR3 nucleotides read TGTGCCAGCAGTTCGCAGGGTGAGCAGTTCTTC.

The chain links TRBV7-3 to TRBJ2-1; 8 nucleotides line up with TRBD1. Germline assignment: CDR1 SGHTA and CDR2 FQGTGA. V trimming: 4 bases; J trimming: 6 bases; junction bases outside the gene matches: 5. The CDR3 length is 14 residues. CDR3 loop: CASSSQGAVNEQFF. As DNA, the CDR3 is TGTGCCAGCAGCTCCCAGGGGGCGGTCAATGAGCAGTTCTTC.

The gene calls are TRBV18 and TRBJ2-3; D may be TRBD1 (6 bases). There are 15 residues in the CDR3. CDR1 is KGHSH, CDR2 LQKENI, per germline. V was clipped by 1 base and J by 2 bases, with 10 bases between them. CDR3 residues: CASSPRSGATDTQYF. CDR3 sequence (DNA): TGTGCCAGCTCACCACGGTCAGGGGCCACAGATACGCAGTATTTT. The full variable domain, completed using reference TRBV18 and TRBJ2-3, is NAGVMQNPRHLVRRRGQEARLRCSPMKGHSHVYWYRQLPEEGLKFMVYLQKENIIDESGMPKERFSAEFPKEGPSILRIQQVVRGDSAAYFCASSPRSGATDTQYFGPGTRLTVL.

This clone was seen a single time. The chain carries TRBV4-2 and TRBJ2-3; D call uncertain. This CDR3 has 14 residues. V was shortened by 2 bases and J by 1 base, with 7 bases between the two germline ends. Germline CDR1 reads LGHNA; CDR2 reads YNFKEQ. The CDR3: CASSQPSGTDTQYF. The CDR3 DNA sequence: TGTGCCAGCAGCCAACCATCCGGCACAGATACGCAGTATTTT.

The chain's CDR3 is CSTRYSSSTDTQYF. In DNA form, the CDR3 reads TGCAGCACGAGATATTCCTCTAGCACAGATACGCAGTATTTT. This chain connects TRBV29-1 to TRBJ2-3; no reliable D call. The germline V gene encodes CDR1 SQVTM and CDR2 ANQGSEA. Trimming shortened V by 8 bases and J by 0 bases, and 15 bases separated the two germline ends. CDR3 size: 14 residues.

The V and J genes are TRBV2 and TRBJ1-1, with TRBD1 identical over 9 bases. The CDR3 loop spans 14 amino acids. The V gene end was trimmed by 4 bases and the J gene end by 5 bases; junction bases not matched to a gene: 5. Germline values: CDR1 SNHLY, CDR2 FYNNEI. The CDR3 region is CASSVNRGLTEAFF. In nucleotides, the CDR3 is TGTGCCAGCAGTGTTAACAGGGGGCTGACTGAAGCTTTCTTT.

This clone appeared once. The chain is built from TRBV5-1 and TRBJ2-3, with 8 nucleotides matching TRBD1. V shed 1 base, J shed 3 bases, and the junction held 7 bases outside the gene matches. This CDR3 spans 16 amino acids. The germline V gene encodes CDR1 SGHRS and CDR2 YFSETQ. Here the CDR3 reads CASSLLVTGGTDTQYF. CDR3 in DNA: TGCGCCAGCAGCTTGCTGGTAACAGGGGGAACAGATACGCAGTATTTT.

The count of this clone is one. The chain combines TRBV6-6 with TRBJ2-3; 10 bases match TRBD2. The CDR3 contains 16 residues. With 4 bases clipped from V and 3 bases from J, the junction kept 7 bases outside the gene matches. Germline V gene data show CDR1 as MNHNY and CDR2 as SVGAGI (reference sequence). The chain's CDR3 is CASSSKRGGRTDTQYF. The CDR3 DNA follows: TGTGCCAGCAGTTCGAAGCGGGGGGGCAGGACAGATACGCAGTATTTT.

The chain couples TRBV7-7 to TRBJ2-1; TRBD2 aligns across 10 bases. Germline lookup yields CDR1 SSHAT and CDR2 FNYEAQ (reference sequence). The length of the CDR3 is 17 residues. J gave up 0 bases and V 1 base, and 3 bases lay outside the gene matches. CDR3 protein: CASSLEAGGPSYNEQFF. In DNA form, the CDR3 reads TGTGCCAGCAGCTTAGAAGCGGGAGGGCCCTCCTACAATGAGCAGTTCTTC.

This rearrangement joins TRBV9 to TRBJ2-3; no reliable D call. CDR1 is SGDLS, CDR2 YYNGEE, per germline. The CDR3 runs 12 residues. Trimming shortened V by 3 bases and J by 5 bases, and 7 bases separated the two germline ends. CDR3 loop: CASSETGDTQYF. CDR3 in DNA: TGTGCCAGCAGCGAGACCGGAGATACGCAGTATTTT.

The chain joins TRBV5-8 to TRBJ1-4; D possibly corresponds to TRBD1 (5 bases). Between the trimmed V and J ends, which lost 4 bases and 4 bases, there was a span of 11 bases. Germline CDR1 SGHTS, CDR2 YDEGEE. This CDR3 comprises 14 residues. The CDR3 here is CASSLQDVNEKLFF. CDR3 DNA sequence: TGTGCCAGCAGCCTACAGGATGTTAATGAAAAACTGTTTTTT.